These 17 T cell receptor beta chains share one sample of origin, sequenced in a study of CD8 T cells in Susac syndrome. RNA amounts of about 0.5 to 1 ug underwent reverse transcription with random hexamers. MiXCR, run by TCRdb on the immunoSEQ multiplex PCR reads, gives a single entry per CDR3 protein. The data hold some 120,000 distinct CDR3 sequences, with roughly 92% observed a single time. Source material: CD8+ T cells from PBMCs. These receptors all stem from a human donor in good health.

V and J are TRBV19 and TRBJ2-5, with a possible D match to TRBD2 (7 bases). Trimming left V 6 bases short and J 2 bases short, with 13 bases between. The germline gives CDR1 LNHDA, CDR2 SQIVND (reference sequence). The CDR3 spans 14 residues. CDR3 coding DNA: TGTGCCAGTAGGTCCCGGGGGGCACAAGAGACCCAGTACTTC. Translated: CASRSRGAQETQYF.

This chain uses TRBV14 with TRBJ1-2, with 10 bases lining up with TRBD1. The J segment lost 8 bases and the V segment lost 3 bases, leaving 6 bases of the junction unmatched. The CDR3 runs 14 residues. The germline gives CDR1 SGHDN, CDR2 FVKESK. The CDR3 nucleotides read TGTGCCAGCAGCCATGCCGGGACAGGGGCCGGCTACACCTTC. This translates into CASSHAGTGAGYTF.

The gene calls are TRBV5-6 and TRBJ1-2, with unresolved D. Germline CDR1 and CDR2: SGHDT and YYEEEE. The CDR3 covers 13 residues. V dropped 5 bases and J dropped 4 bases, with 12 bases sitting between them. CDR3 DNA sequence: TGTGCCAGCAGTCCTGACGAGACCTATGGCTACACCTTC. It encodes CASSPDETYGYTF.

The chain couples TRBV7-2 to TRBJ1-2; the D is unclear. The germline V gene encodes CDR1 SGHTA and CDR2 FQGNSA. The germline V and J ends were trimmed by 1 base and 7 bases, with 10 bases remaining between them. The CDR3 sequence is 13 residues long. This CDR3 reads CASSLGVGGGYTF. CDR3 DNA sequence: TGTGCCAGCAGCTTAGGAGTAGGAGGTGGCTACACCTTC. Together with reference TRBV7-2 and TRBJ1-2, the CDR3 gives the full variable domain: GAGVSQSPSNKVTEKGKDVELRCDPISGHTALYWYRQSLGQGLEFLIYFQGNSAPDKSGLPSDRFSAERTGGSVSTLTIQRTQQEDSAVYLCASSLGVGGGYTFGSGTRLTVV.

The rearrangement links TRBV12-3 or TRBV12-4 to TRBJ2-7; 9 nucleotides agree with TRBD2. This CDR3 region has 15 residues. Germline trimming cut 6 bases from V and 5 bases from J; bases unmatched to any gene: 11. For the CDR3, the DNA is TGTGCCAGCAGGCGAAGCCTAGCGGGACCCCACGAGCAGTACTTC. Its protein is CASRRSLAGPHEQYF.

The gene calls are TRBV29-1 and TRBJ2-7; a possible D gene is TRBD2 (6 bases). With 0 bases removed from V and 0 bases from J, the gap between germline ends came to 15 bases. CDR3 length: 16 amino acids. Germline V gene data show CDR1 as SQVTM and CDR2 as ANQGSEA. The CDR3 DNA follows: TGCAGCGTTGAAGACCCGGATAGCGGTAGCTCCTACGAGCAGTACTTC. Translation gives CSVEDPDSGSSYEQYF.

This sequence joins TRBV6-1 and TRBJ2-7; maybe TRBD2 (7 bases). V gave up 5 bases and J gave up 4 bases, with 12 bases separating them. Germline assignment: CDR1 MNHNS and CDR2 SASEGT. There are 13 residues in the CDR3. CDR3 sequence: CASSSGTQYEQYF. CDR3 DNA: TGTGCCAGCAGTAGCGGGACACAGTACGAGCAGTACTTC.

The CDR3 coding sequence is TGTGCCAGCAGTTACGGCGGTAATGAGCAGTTCTTC. Protein: CASSYGGNEQFF. The V gene is TRBV6-2 or TRBV6-3, the J gene TRBJ2-1; D call uncertain. The V end was cut by 2 bases, the J end by 7 bases, with 6 bases between. The germline gives CDR1 MNHEY, CDR2 SVGEGT. The CDR3 has 12 amino acids.

V gene TRBV5-8 combines with J gene TRBJ1-6, with D unclear. CDR3 size: 13 residues. Trimming cost V 1 base and J 10 bases, with 9 bases left between them. Per germline, CDR1 SGHTS and CDR2 YDEGEE. In DNA, the CDR3 is TGTGCCAGCAGCTTGTTAGGGTACTCACCCCTCCACTTT. Translation gives CASSLLGYSPLHF.

The chain employs TRBV2 and TRBJ1-2; TRBD1 agrees at 9 bases. Germline V gene sequence: CDR1 SNHLY, CDR2 FYNNEI. The CDR3 runs 13 residues. V lost 11 bases to trimming and J lost 2 bases; unmatched junction nucleotides: 6. CDR3 coding DNA: TGTGCCCAAGGGACAGGGTCGAACTATGGCTACACCTTC. Its translation: CAQGTGSNYGYTF. Looking up the rest from reference TRBV2 and TRBJ1-2 gives the full variable domain: EPEVTQTPSHQVTQMGQEVILRCVPISNHLYFYWYRQILGQKVEFLVSFYNNEISEKSEIFDDQFSVERPDGSNFTLKIRSTKLEDSAMYFCAQGTGSNYGYTFGSGTRLTVV.

The rearrangement links TRBV7-9 to TRBJ2-7; D call uncertain. Germline V gene lookup returns CDR1 SEHNR and CDR2 FQNEAQ (reference sequence). With 5 bases removed from V and 7 bases from J, the gap between germline ends came to 15 bases. The CDR3 consists of 13 residues. CDR3 in DNA: TGTGCCAGCAGCCCTCGCGGAAGCGAAGAGCAGTACTTC. Translating gives CASSPRGSEEQYF. The whole variable domain, filled in from reference TRBV7-9 and TRBJ2-7, reads DTGVSQNPRHKITKRGQNVTFRCDPISEHNRLYWYRQTLGQGPEFLTYFQNEAQLEKSRLLSDRFSAERPKGSFSTLEIQRTEQGDSAMYLCASSPRGSEEQYFGPGTRLTVT.

The chain joins TRBV6-1 to TRBJ1-5; a weak D match, TRBD1 (5 bases). The CDR3 is made up of 14 amino acids. V dropped 7 bases and J dropped 0 bases, with 10 bases sitting between them. Germline V CDR1 and CDR2: MNHNS, SASEGT. The CDR3 reads CASTGADSNQPQHF. The CDR3 DNA follows: TGTGCCAGCACCGGGGCCGATAGCAATCAGCCCCAGCATTTT.

Remarks on this clonotype: The junction departs from the called germline gene at one end, perhaps through a read error. The V and J genes are TRBV2 and TRBJ1-5; TRBD1 matches at 8 bases. The CDR3 sequence is 15 residues long. Germline CDR1 SNHLY, CDR2 FYNNEI. CDR3 DNA: TGTGCCAACAGTTTTGCAGGGGGCACGATACAGCCCCAGCATTTT. This translates into CANSFAGGTIQPQHF.

V gene TRBV23-1 combines with J gene TRBJ2-1, with 9 bases identical to TRBD2. Being an ORF, TRBV23-1 has a function that is uncertain. The V gene end was trimmed by 2 bases and the J gene end by 6 bases; junction bases not matched to a gene: 17. The CDR3 is made up of 19 amino acids. The CDR3 DNA reads as TGCGCCAGCAGTCAAGTCATAGCGGGAGCTATGATGGTTAGCAATGAGCAGTTCTTC. Amino acids: CASSQVIAGAMMVSNEQFF.

The chain links TRBV7-2 to TRBJ2-2; the D gene is possibly TRBD1 (5 bases). This CDR3 has 16 amino acids. The V and J ends lost 2 bases and 4 bases respectively, with 14 bases between them. CDR1 is SGHTA and CDR2 is FQGNSA in the germline V gene. CDR3 sequence: CASSLSRDSPTGELFF. CDR3 bases: TGTGCCAGCAGCTTAAGTCGCGACAGTCCCACCGGGGAGCTGTTTTTT.

The chain is built from TRBV4-3 and TRBJ2-1, with 9 bases lining up with TRBD1. The CDR3 length is 14 residues. With 4 bases clipped from V and 13 bases from J, the junction kept 11 bases outside the gene matches. Germline CDR1 reads LGHNA; CDR2 reads YSLEER. The CDR3 DNA reads TGCGCCAGCAGCCGGGAAGCCACAGGGGGCGCTCAGTTCTTC. It is translated as CASSREATGGAQFF.

V and J are TRBV20-1 and TRBJ2-2; 12 bases map to TRBD1. From germline, CDR1 is DFQATT and CDR2 SNEGSKA (reference sequence). V lost 0 bases to trimming and J lost 4 bases; unmatched junction nucleotides: 15. This CDR3 comprises 20 residues. The CDR3 loop reads CSARDILSGTGGDATGELFF. The CDR3 region has the DNA TGCAGTGCTAGAGACATACTCTCCGGGACAGGGGGCGACGCCACCGGGGAGCTGTTTTTT.